The 30 T cell receptor beta chains below all came from one sample that was sequenced in a study of T-cell reconstitution after alpha-beta-depleted transplantation in children. As it was prepared, the TCRbeta library received unique molecular identifiers. TCRdb ran MiXCR on the PCR reads and lists one entry per CDR3 protein. Among a few hundred thousand distinct CDR3 sequences listed, over 20% were seen once. The source material was PBMCs from the stem cell graft donor, sampled from the stem cell graft. The receptor source for this set is a human donor who donated a stem cell graft to a child with acute myeloid leukemia.

This clonotype was detected a few times. The chain has TRBV9 and TRBJ2-1; D gene ambiguous. Per germline, CDR1 SGDLS and CDR2 YYNGEE. The length of the CDR3 is 16 residues. Deletions cut 0 bases from V and 2 bases from J, with 12 bases between. DNA of the CDR3: TGTGCCAGCAGCGTAGATGAGACCGGTACCTACAATGAGCAGTTCTTC. Its protein product is CASSVDETGTYNEQFF. The variable domain in full, with the rest retrieved from reference TRBV9 and TRBJ2-1, is DSGVTQTPKHLITATGQRVTLRCSPRSGDLSVYWYQQSLDQGLQFLIQYYNGEERAKGNILERFSAQQFPDLHSELNLSSLELGDSALYFCASSVDETGTYNEQFFGPGTRLTVL.

This clonotype was counted between two and nine times. The chain joins TRBV12-3 or TRBV12-4 to TRBJ2-2, with 11 bases matching TRBD2. The CDR3 extends over 16 amino acids. With 7 bases clipped from V and 5 bases from J, the junction kept 9 bases outside the gene matches. The CDR3 spells CASTVSGRANTGELFF. DNA for the CDR3: TGTGCCAGCACCGTTAGCGGGAGGGCCAATACCGGGGAGCTGTTTTTT.

This clonotype appeared a few times. This sequence joins TRBV24-1 and TRBJ2-7, with no clear D. The length of the CDR3 is 12 residues. Trimming removed 1 base at V and 5 bases at J, with 5 bases between. The V gene's germline CDR1 is KGHDR and CDR2 SFDVKD. Here the CDR3 DNA reads TGTGCCACCAGTGATTTTGGGGACGAGCAGTACTTC. This translates into CATSDFGDEQYF.

The J gene is TRBJ2-1, the V gene TRBV11-2, with D maybe TRBD2 (6 bases). The length of the CDR3 is 15 residues. Trimming pared 5 bases from V and 4 bases from J, leaving 15 bases between. Germline assignment: CDR1 SGHAT and CDR2 FQNNGV. The CDR3 is CASSLISSAYNEQFF. The CDR3 DNA sequence: TGTGCCAGCAGCCTCATCTCTAGCGCGTACAATGAGCAGTTCTTC.

This clonotype showed up many times. V usage is TRBV12-3 or TRBV12-4 and J usage is TRBJ2-1, with D possibly TRBD1 on 8 matching bases. The CDR3 contains 14 residues. V shed 6 bases and J shed 2 bases, with 11 bases lying between them. CDR3 sequence: CASRQGGAYNEQFF. In DNA, the CDR3 is TGTGCCAGCAGACAGGGGGGGGCCTACAATGAGCAGTTCTTC.

This clonotype was seen ten or more times. The chain employs TRBV15 and TRBJ2-2, with TRBD1 as a possible D gene (6 bases). CDR1 is LNHNV, CDR2 YYDKDF, per germline (reference sequence). V lost 0 bases and J 7 bases, leaving 9 bases between the germline ends. This CDR3 is 14 amino acids long. In DNA, the CDR3 is TGTGCCACCAGCAGAGAAAACAGGGACGGGGAGCTGTTTTTT. It encodes CATSRENRDGELFF.

There are a few counts of this clonotype. This sequence joins TRBV29-1 and TRBJ1-1, with a possible D match to TRBD1 (6 bases). Looked up from germline, CDR1 is SQVTM and CDR2 is ANQGSEA. V was clipped by 7 bases and J by 3 bases, with 15 bases between them. The CDR3 loop spans 13 amino acids. This CDR3 is CSGGGQSDTEAFF. The CDR3 coding sequence is TGCAGCGGAGGAGGACAGTCAGACACTGAAGCTTTCTTT.

Only a few counts were recorded for this clonotype. V gene TRBV24-1 combines with J gene TRBJ1-5; D is ambiguous. V was clipped by 3 bases and J by 4 bases, with 9 bases between them. Germline CDR1 reads KGHDR; CDR2 reads SFDVKD. The CDR3 extends over 14 amino acids. CDR3 residues: CATSDGGTNQPQHF. Written as DNA, the CDR3 is TGTGCCACCAGTGATGGCGGAACTAATCAGCCCCAGCATTTT.

V usage is TRBV20-1 and J usage is TRBJ1-5; D is ambiguous. The V gene's germline CDR1 is DFQATT and CDR2 SNEGSKA (reference sequence). The CDR3 runs to 16 residues. V was trimmed by 1 base and J by 2 bases, leaving 15 bases between them. CDR3 coding DNA: TGCAGTGCTAGAGTGCCACTAGGATTCGGCAATCAGCCCCAGCATTTT. Amino acid sequence: CSARVPLGFGNQPQHF.

This clonotype was picked up many times. The V and J genes are TRBV10-3 and TRBJ2-5; a weak D match, TRBD1 (6 bases). The CDR3 extends over 15 amino acids. Trimming removed 7 bases at V and 1 base at J, with 16 bases between. Per the germline V gene, CDR1 is ENHRY and CDR2 is SYGVKD. As DNA, the CDR3 is TGTGCCATCAACGACCCGGGACAACCCCAAGAGACCCAGTACTTC. Residues: CAINDPGQPQETQYF.

The gene calls are TRBV12-3 or TRBV12-4 and TRBJ1-1, with unresolved D. Between the trimmed V and J ends, which lost 5 bases and 6 bases, there was a span of 19 bases. The CDR3 covers 15 residues. The CDR3 bases are TGTGCCAGCAGTCTTCAGAGTGCGGGGTTCGCTGAAGCTTTCTTT. Amino acids: CASSLQSAGFAEAFF.

There are a few counts of this clonotype. The chain joins TRBV29-1 to TRBJ1-2; no clear D gene. The CDR3 covers 13 residues. Trimming shortened V by 0 bases and J by 3 bases, and 8 bases separated the two germline ends. Germline V CDR1 and CDR2: SQVTM, ANQGSEA. In DNA, the CDR3 is TGCAGCGTTGAAGACGTACAGCACTATGGCTACACCTTC. Its translation is CSVEDVQHYGYTF.

The chain has TRBV7-9 and TRBJ2-1; D is undetermined. The germline V gene has CDR1 SEHNR and CDR2 FQNEAQ (reference sequence). The CDR3 has 14 amino acids. CDR3 in amino acids: CAARGSDSYNEQFF. The CDR3, as DNA: TGTGCAGCACGCGGCTCGGACTCCTACAATGAGCAGTTCTTC. Looking up the rest from reference TRBV7-9 and TRBJ2-1 gives the full variable domain: DTGVSQNPRHKITKRGQNVTFRCDPISEHNRLYWYRQTLGQGPEFLTYFQNEAQLEKSRLLSDRFSAERPKGSFSTLEIQRTEQGDSAMYLCAARGSDSYNEQFFGPGTRLTVL.

The J gene is TRBJ2-1, the V gene TRBV7-3; possible D gene TRBD2, 6 bases. Germline values: CDR1 SGHTA, CDR2 FQGTGA. The CDR3 consists of 15 residues. V was clipped by 0 bases and J by 4 bases, with 10 bases between them. CDR3: CASSLTRGLYNEQFF. The CDR3 nucleotides are TGTGCCAGCAGCTTAACGCGGGGACTTTACAATGAGCAGTTCTTC.

The chain combines TRBV25-1 with TRBJ2-1; D perhaps matches TRBD1 (5 bases). The CDR3 loop spans 14 amino acids. Germline CDR1 reads MGHDK; CDR2 reads SYGVNS. Trimming removed 3 bases from V and 9 bases from J, with 15 bases in between. For the CDR3, the DNA is TGTGCCAGCAGTGAGGACATTGTTACCTCTGAGCAGTTCTTC. Encoded protein: CASSEDIVTSEQFF.

This clonotype was seen more than once but under ten times. This chain joins TRBV7-2 and TRBJ2-1, with TRBD2 matching 9 bases. The V segment lost 0 bases and the J segment 4 bases; nucleotides outside the gene matches: 7. The CDR3 has 17 residues. Germline loops: CDR1 SGHTA, CDR2 FQGNSA. The CDR3 here is CASSLAHSGGGYNEQFF. The CDR3 bases are TGTGCCAGCAGCTTAGCGCATAGCGGGGGAGGTTACAATGAGCAGTTCTTC.

The chain carries TRBV20-1 and TRBJ2-7, with 11 positions matching TRBD2. The CDR3 has 13 residues. Germline lookup yields CDR1 DFQATT and CDR2 SNEGSKA (reference sequence). V lost 5 bases to trimming and J lost 6 bases; unmatched junction nucleotides: 6. The CDR3 loop reads CSAVAGGPFEQYF. The CDR3 DNA sequence: TGCAGTGCTGTAGCGGGAGGGCCCTTCGAGCAGTACTTC.

The chain joins TRBV28 to TRBJ2-4; 9 positions match TRBD2. The CDR3 contains 13 residues. V lost 8 bases, J lost 9 bases, and 8 bases stayed unmatched. Germline CDR1 reads MDHEN; CDR2 reads SYDVKM. The CDR3 DNA reads as TGTGCCAGCTACTCTAGCGGGATTGGCATTCAGTACTTC. Protein: CASYSSGIGIQYF.

This clonotype came up many times. The CDR3 is CSARDFRGTETQYF. The CDR3 nucleotides are TGCAGTGCTAGAGATTTTCGGGGAACGGAGACCCAGTACTTC. This chain uses TRBV20-1 with TRBJ2-5, with D perhaps matching TRBD2 (5 bases). The CDR3 spans 14 residues. Trimming removed 0 bases from V and 5 bases from J, with 13 bases in between. The germline CDR1 and CDR2 sequences are DFQATT and SNEGSKA (reference sequence).

This clonotype was counted between two and nine times. The chain employs TRBV12-3 or TRBV12-4 and TRBJ2-3; a weak D match, TRBD1 (6 bases). CDR3 size: 15 residues. Trimming removed 5 bases from V and 6 bases from J, with 18 bases in between. CDR3 loop: CASSDRFRPGDTQYF. The CDR3 nucleotides are TGTGCCAGCAGTGACAGGTTCCGACCGGGTGATACGCAGTATTTT.

The DNA of the CDR3 is TGTGCCAGCAGCTTAGCGACCTCTGGGCGGGAGGTTATCGAGCAGTACTTC. Its protein product is CASSLATSGREVIEQYF. The chain has TRBV11-1 and TRBJ2-7; 8 nucleotides agree with TRBD2. The germline V gene has CDR1 SGHAT and CDR2 FQDESV (reference sequence). The CDR3 runs 17 residues. J lost 6 bases, V lost 0 bases, and 13 bases had no gene match.

DNA of the CDR3: TGTGCCAGCAGGGATCAAGCGGGAGGGCTGGGCGAGCAGTACTTC. It encodes CASRDQAGGLGEQYF. V and J are TRBV6-1 and TRBJ2-7; 10 bases align to TRBD2. The V and J ends lost 6 bases and 6 bases, in that order; junction bases with no gene match: 11. Per the germline V gene, CDR1 is MNHNS and CDR2 is SASEGT. This CDR3 is built from 15 residues.

This chain links TRBV20-1 with TRBJ2-1, with 9 bases matching TRBD2. Germline V gives CDR1 DFQATT, CDR2 SNEGSKA (reference sequence). CDR3 length: 16 amino acids. The V gene end was trimmed by 5 bases and the J gene end by 10 bases; junction bases not matched to a gene: 18. The CDR3 DNA follows: TGCAGTGCTCACCCGACCGGGACTAGCCCCCAGCTCGAGCAGTTCTTC. Its protein product is CSAHPTGTSPQLEQFF.

The chain combines TRBV24-1 with TRBJ2-1; weak D call: TRBD2 (6 bases). The length of the CDR3 is 13 residues. Trimming took off 4 bases at V and 10 bases at J, with 13 bases between the two ends. Per the germline V gene, CDR1 is KGHDR and CDR2 is SFDVKD. DNA of the CDR3: TGTGCCACCAGTGACAACCCTAGCGCCGAGCAGTTCTTC. Translating gives CATSDNPSAEQFF.

This clonotype was seen ten or more times. The rearrangement links TRBV27 to TRBJ2-2; D possibly corresponds to TRBD2 (6 bases). V gave up 1 base and J gave up 4 bases, with 13 bases separating them. The CDR3 extends over 16 amino acids. Germline assignment: CDR1 MNHEY and CDR2 SMNVEV (reference sequence). The CDR3 loop is CASSLFSGTGTGELFF. Written as DNA, the CDR3 is TGTGCCAGCAGTTTATTCTCCGGGACTGGCACCGGGGAGCTGTTTTTT.

The table lists this clonotype with a few counts. This sequence joins TRBV20-1 and TRBJ2-7; the match to TRBD1 covers 9 bases. V trimming: 5 bases; J trimming: 4 bases; junction bases outside the gene matches: 6. CDR3 length: 13 amino acids. Germline CDR1 reads DFQATT; CDR2 reads SNEGSKA (reference sequence). The CDR3 reads CSALETGGYEQYF. The CDR3 bases are TGCAGTGCTCTAGAGACAGGGGGTTACGAGCAGTACTTC.

The chain combines TRBV3-1 with TRBJ2-7, with 10 bases that match TRBD2. V was clipped by 3 bases and J by 6 bases; unmatched bases: 11. CDR3 length: 16 amino acids. Looked up from germline, CDR1 is LGHDT and CDR2 is YNNKEL (reference sequence). The CDR3 bases are TGTGCCAGCAGCCAGGCTACTAGCGGGGCTGGGTGCGAGCAGTACTTC. It codes for CASSQATSGAGCEQYF.

This clonotype was detected a few times. An end of the junction differs from the germline gene, which may be a read error. The genes are TRBV12-3 or TRBV12-4 and TRBJ1-5; a weak D match, TRBD1 (6 bases). This CDR3 contains 17 residues. The CDR3 here is CASSLGRDTGRKQPQHF. CDR3 sequence (DNA): TGTGCCAGCAGCTTAGGACGAGATACAGGGAGGAAGCAGCCCCAGCATTTT.

The sample holds many counts of this clonotype. V and J are TRBV29-1 and TRBJ2-5; D unresolved. The CDR3 length is 13 residues. Germline-derived CDR1 and CDR2 are SQVTM and ANQGSEA. V was shortened by 2 bases and J by 2 bases, with 9 bases between the two germline ends. The CDR3 sequence: CSVERSAQETQYF. In DNA, the CDR3 is TGCAGCGTTGAAAGGTCGGCTCAAGAGACCCAGTACTTC.

The V call is TRBV29-1, the J call TRBJ2-3, with D possibly TRBD2 on 5 matching bases. Germline assignment: CDR1 SQVTM and CDR2 ANQGSEA. The CDR3 is made up of 17 amino acids. The V end was cut by 5 bases, the J end by 3 bases, with 24 bases between. The CDR3: CSVRVRARVRGTDTQYF. The DNA of the CDR3 is TGCAGCGTTCGGGTGAGGGCAAGAGTTAGAGGAACAGATACGCAGTATTTT.